This T cell receptor (beta chain) was sequenced during a study of blood T cell repertoires in COVID-19. Study overall: Acute-phase and convalescent COVID-19 samples originated in the United States, Italy and Spain. The cDNA or gDNA used as material had been derived from T cells, B-cell-depleted T cells, or PBMCs.

CDR1 MNHNY and CDR2 SVGAGI come from the germline V gene (reference sequence). V lost 6 bases, J lost 3 bases, and 15 bases lay in between. This CDR3 has 15 residues. Per the original data handling: Reference gene primer amplification gave estimated nucleated cell counts. TCRdb keeps only in-frame clones here, not all; method: immunoSEQ multiplex PCR. That table supplies the V and J calls and clone size; D and trimming were determined from the DNA. Among a few hundred thousand clones, about 84% were seen once, and the ten largest hold approximately 13%. This clone was seen a handful of times. The receptor's source is a man older than 75 with acute or convalescent COVID-19. J is TRBJ1-5 and V is TRBV6-6; tentatively, D is TRBD1 (5 bases). Sample: peripheral blood. CDR3 nucleotides: TGTGCCAGCAGCCCCGGGGGAGCGGACAATCAGCCCCAGCATTTT. It is translated as CASSPGGADNQPQHF.